The 5 T cell receptor beta chains presented below share a single source sample, sequenced in a study of T cells in Graves' hyperthyroidism and ophthalmopathy. The source material, RNA transcripts, was used to amplify TCR beta CDR3 regions. A set of HTBI primers served as the primers for a first-round RT-PCR of the TCR CDR3. TCRdb independently ran MiXCR on the multiplex PCR reads; one entry per CDR3 protein. The sample shows over 200,000 distinct CDR3 sequences, about 14% of them seen only once. The specimen was blood. The origin of the receptors is a woman in her thirties or forties with Graves' hyperthyroidism that later progressed to Graves' ophthalmopathy.

The chain combines TRBV2 with TRBJ2-1; 10 positions match TRBD2. Per germline, CDR1 SNHLY and CDR2 FYNNEI. The CDR3 contains 17 residues. The trim removed 1 base at V and 7 bases at J, leaving 10 bases unmatched. CDR3 nucleotide sequence: TGTGCCAGCAGTGAAGTTCCACTAGCGGGGAGGAGGAATGAGCAGTTCTTC. The encoded protein is CASSEVPLAGRRNEQFF.

This clonotype has ten or more counts. This rearrangement joins TRBV27 to TRBJ1-5, with D uncertain. V shed 5 bases and J shed 7 bases, with 18 bases lying between them. The CDR3 has 15 residues. Germline CDR1 reads MNHEY; CDR2 reads SMNVEV (reference sequence). The CDR3 loop is CASSPWAEVRQPQHF. The CDR3 bases are TGTGCCAGCAGTCCCTGGGCGGAGGTTCGGCAGCCCCAGCATTTT.

At least ten counts were recorded for this clonotype. The chain couples TRBV6-1 to TRBJ1-2; no clear D. V was pared by 3 bases and J by 5 bases, with 4 bases between. The CDR3 is 11 residues long. Germline assignment: CDR1 MNHNS and CDR2 SASEGT. The CDR3 DNA is TGTGCCAGCAGTGACCGTTATGGCTACACCTTC. It is translated as CASSDRYGYTF.

The rearrangement uses TRBV30 and TRBJ2-7; 9 bases agree with TRBD1. The CDR3 length is 13 residues. J lost 9 bases, V lost 5 bases, and 11 bases had no gene match. Germline CDR1 GTSNPN, CDR2 SVGIG (reference sequence). The CDR3: CAWGLDRGSVQYF. The CDR3 DNA reads TGTGCCTGGGGTCTGGACAGGGGTAGTGTGCAGTACTTC.

This chain joins TRBV6-1 and TRBJ2-5; perhaps TRBD2 as D (7 bases). The CDR3 is 17 amino acids. In germline, CDR1 is MNHNS, CDR2 SASEGT. Trimming removed 6 bases at V and 4 bases at J, with 24 bases between. DNA for the CDR3: TGTGCCAGCAGCTCCACCACGCGGGGGCGCGCCTCAGAGACCCAGTACTTC. Translated: CASSSTTRGRASETQYF.